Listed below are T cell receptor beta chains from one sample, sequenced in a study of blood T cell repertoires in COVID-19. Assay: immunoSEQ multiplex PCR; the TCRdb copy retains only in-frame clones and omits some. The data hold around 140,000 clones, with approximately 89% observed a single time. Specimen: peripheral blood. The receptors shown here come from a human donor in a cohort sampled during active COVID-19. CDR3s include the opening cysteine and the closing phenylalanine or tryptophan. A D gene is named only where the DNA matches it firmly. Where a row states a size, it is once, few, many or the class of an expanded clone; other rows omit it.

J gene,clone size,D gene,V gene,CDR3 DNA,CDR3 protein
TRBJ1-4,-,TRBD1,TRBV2,TGTGCCAGCAGGGGTCTGGACAGGGGGTCGTTTGAAAAACTGTTTTTT,CASRGLDRGSFEKLFF
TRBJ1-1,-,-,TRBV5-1,TGCGCCAGCAGCTTGGTGGCCCCTGACAGCGCTGAAGCTTTCTTT,CASSLVAPDSAEAFF
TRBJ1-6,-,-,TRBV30,TGTGCCTGGAGACAAACGAACGGGGTACCCTATTCACCCCTCCACTTT,CAWRQTNGVPYSPLHF
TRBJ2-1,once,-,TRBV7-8,TGTGCCAGCAGCTTAGCGGTAGGGGGTTCGCAGTTCTTC,CASSLAVGGSQFF
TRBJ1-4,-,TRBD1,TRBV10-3,TGTGCCATCAGTCGGGACAGGGGGAATGAAAAACTGTTTTTT,CAISRDRGNEKLFF
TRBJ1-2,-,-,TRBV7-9,TGTGCCAGCAGCTTAGGGGGCGGCTATGGCTACACCTTC,CASSLGGGYGYTF
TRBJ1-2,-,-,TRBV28,TGTGCCAGCAGTCCCGATCCAGGGGTAGCTAACTATGGCTACACCTTC,CASSPDPGVANYGYTF
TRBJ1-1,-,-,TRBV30,TGTGCCTGGAGCCTCCCTCCCGGGAGAGCTTTCTTT,CAWSLPPGRAFF
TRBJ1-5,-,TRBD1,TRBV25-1,TGTGCCAGCACCGGACAGGGGATTAATCAGCCCCAGCATTTT,CASTGQGINQPQHF
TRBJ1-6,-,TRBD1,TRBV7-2,TGTGCCAGCAGCTTAGCCCGGGACAGTCGAGGGGTCAATTCACCCCTCCACTTT,CASSLARDSRGVNSPLHF
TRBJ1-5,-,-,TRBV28,TGTGCCAGCAGTAAGTATACAGGGAGAGGCAATCAGCCCCAGCATTTT,CASSKYTGRGNQPQHF
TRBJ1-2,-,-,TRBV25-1,TGTGCCAGCAGTAAGGGGTCGGACAGCCCGGCTTACTATGGCTACACCTTC,CASSKGSDSPAYYGYTF
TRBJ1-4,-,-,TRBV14,TGTGCCAGCAGCCTTCCCGGTGAAAAACTGTTTTTT,CASSLPGEKLFF
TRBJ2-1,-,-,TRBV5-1,TGCGCCACCTCAGCGGAGGACTTCTACAATGAGCAGTTCTTC,CATSAEDFYNEQFF
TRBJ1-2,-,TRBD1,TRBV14,TGTGCCAGCAGCCCAACAGGGGGTCCCTCCTATGGCTACACCTTC,CASSPTGGPSYGYTF
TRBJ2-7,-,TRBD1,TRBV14,TGTGCCAGCAGCCACCGATCGGGGACTTACGGGACAGGGGGCCCTAGCTCCTACGAGCAGTACTTC,CASSHRSGTYGTGGPSSYEQYF
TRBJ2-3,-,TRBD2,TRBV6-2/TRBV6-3,TGTGCCAGCAGTTACTCGGGACTAGCGGGGGGGACTAGCACAGATACGCAGTATTTT,CASSYSGLAGGTSTDTQYF
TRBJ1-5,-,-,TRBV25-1,TGTGCCAGCAGTGAAGGCTTGGCTTCTCCCCAGCATTTT,CASSEGLASPQHF
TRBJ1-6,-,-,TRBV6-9,TGTGCCAGCAGTTCCGGCAGGGCAGGTTTCTTCACCCTCCACTTT,CASSSGRAGFFTLHF
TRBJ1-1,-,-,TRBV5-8,TGTGCCAGCAGCAGGGGACTGATCTCTTTCTTT,CASSRGLISFF
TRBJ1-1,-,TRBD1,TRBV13,TGTGCCAGCAGCTGGGGGACAGGGCGGATAGCTTTCTTT,CASSWGTGRIAFF
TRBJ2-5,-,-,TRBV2,TGTGCCAGCAGTGAGCAGATTTTACAAGAGACCCAGTACTTC,CASSEQILQETQYF
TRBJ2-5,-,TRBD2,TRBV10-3,TGTGCCATCAGTGAGTTTAGACTAGCGGGGGGTCAAGAGACCCAGTACTTC,CAISEFRLAGGQETQYF
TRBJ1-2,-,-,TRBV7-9,TGTGCCAGCAGCTCTTCCGGGACAACTCCCGGCTATGGCTACACCTTC,CASSSSGTTPGYGYTF
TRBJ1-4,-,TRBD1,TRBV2,TGTGCCAGCAGTGATCACAGGGGTGAAAAACTGTTTTTT,CASSDHRGEKLFF
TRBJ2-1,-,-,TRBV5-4,TGTGCCAGCAGCTTAGTTGGGAGCTACAATGAGCAGTTCTTC,CASSLVGSYNEQFF